Here is one T cell receptor (beta chain) with its context. No antigen is known for it. Samples each yielded at least 6 micrograms of total RNA. It was with a sample-barcoded 5' primer and a J-beta primer mix that a second PCR of roughly 7 to 12 cycles was run. Through a template-switch adaptor with 12 random nucleotides, each cDNA molecule received a tag. TCRdb reprocessed the 5' RACE reads with MiXCR, giving one entry per CDR3 protein. The sample carries about 690,000 distinct CDR3 sequences, over 40% recorded once. These data are taken from a study of blood T cells in healthy people across ages. General study results and limits: Older age coincided with a roughly linear decline in TCR beta diversity per million T cells. Both naive CD4+ cell counts and diversity were greater in long-lived donors than in aged donors.

Per the germline V gene, CDR1 is LGHNT and CDR2 is FRNRAP. CDR3 size: 14 residues. J gave up 2 bases and V 6 bases, and 5 bases lay outside the gene matches. The sequenced sample was blood. This receptor was identified in a man older than 75 in good health. This chain links TRBV12-5 with TRBJ2-7, with TRBD2 matching over 9 bases. The chain's CDR3 is CASGSGTSTYEQYF. CDR3 sequence (DNA): TGTGCTAGTGGGTCCGGGACTAGCACCTACGAGCAGTACTTC.